These 32 T cell receptor beta chains originate from one sample sequenced in a study of cytotoxic CD8 clonotypes in ibrutinib-treated CLL (dated by TCRdb to the early 2020s). Libraries were made using the immunoSEQ multiplex PCR assay. In TCRdb, the immuneACCESS table is reduced to in-frame sequences with V and J assigned. These tables do not hold every clone; where another copy was compared, an unresolved V gene accounts for under half, and the others remain unexplained. This sample gives about 68,000 clones in total; under 70% of them show up just once. Of the sample, around 5.8% is held by the ten largest clones. In the paper's terms, the time point label means: approximately 11 months on ibrutinib. The material sequenced was PBMCs, taken after 12 months of ibrutinib treatment. The receptors come from a human donor with chronic lymphocytic leukemia.

V and J are TRBV5-1 and TRBJ2-5; a weak D match, TRBD1 (6 bases). This CDR3 contains 15 residues. Germline CDR1 and CDR2: SGHRS and YFSETQ. Trimming left V 0 bases short and J 2 bases short, with 11 bases between. The CDR3 DNA sequence: TGCGCCAGCAGCTTGGCCACAGGGCCGCAAGAGACCCAGTACTTC. Protein: CASSLATGPQETQYF.

This clone was found once. The chain employs TRBV2 and TRBJ1-2, with 7 bases lining up with TRBD1. The CDR3 loop spans 13 amino acids. Germline CDR1 and CDR2: SNHLY and FYNNEI. V was clipped by 6 bases and J by 2 bases; unmatched bases: 3. The CDR3 is CASSGDSNYGYTF. DNA for the CDR3: TGTGCCAGCAGCGGGGACAGCAACTATGGCTACACCTTC.

This rearrangement joins TRBV7-8 to TRBJ2-3, with D perhaps TRBD2 (7 bases). This CDR3 has 15 residues. Trimming pared 2 bases from V and 4 bases from J, leaving 13 bases between. Per germline, CDR1 SGHVS and CDR2 FQNEAQ. In DNA form, the CDR3 reads TGTGCCAGCAGCTTAAGGGGGGGCGAAGCAGATACGCAGTATTTT. Its translation: CASSLRGGEADTQYF.

This chain connects TRBV5-1 to TRBJ2-2; D possibly corresponds to TRBD2 (6 bases). The CDR3 sequence is 16 residues long. CDR1 is SGHRS and CDR2 is YFSETQ in the germline V gene. The germline V and J ends were trimmed by 4 bases and 4 bases, with 17 bases remaining between them. The CDR3 DNA sequence: TGCGCCAGCAGCCCCCGGGGCCTAGCGATCACCGGGGAGCTGTTTTTT. Its translation: CASSPRGLAITGELFF. Full variable domain (outside the CDR3, taken from reference TRBV5-1 and TRBJ2-2): KAGVTQTPRYLIKTRGQQVTLSCSPISGHRSVSWYQQTPGQGLQFLFEYFSETQRNKGNFPGRFSGRQFSNSRSEMNVSTLELGDSALYLCASSPRGLAITGELFFGEGSRLTVL.

The chain links TRBV19 to TRBJ1-2, with TRBD1 identical over 9 bases. Looked up from germline, CDR1 is LNHDA and CDR2 is SQIVND (reference sequence). The CDR3 length is 16 residues. V was clipped by 1 base and J by 10 bases; unmatched bases: 13. Here the CDR3 reads CASSIVPSGQGLTYTF. The CDR3 nucleotides read TGTGCCAGTAGTATAGTCCCCTCCGGACAGGGGCTTACCTACACCTTC. Complete variable domain (other parts from reference TRBV19 and TRBJ1-2): DGGITQSPKYLFRKEGQNVTLSCEQNLNHDAMYWYRQDPGQGLRLIYYSQIVNDFQKGDIAEGYSVSREKKESFPLTVTSAQKNPTAFYLCASSIVPSGQGLTYTFGSGTRLTVV.

This clone turned up a few times. The J gene is TRBJ1-5, the V gene TRBV19, with D hard to call. CDR1 and CDR2 (germline): LNHDA, SQIVND (reference sequence). The CDR3 is 13 residues long. V was shortened by 4 bases and J by 4 bases, with 8 bases between the two germline ends. CDR3 in DNA: TGTGCCAGTAGTAGCCAGAAAAATCAGCCCCAGCATTTT. Protein sequence: CASSSQKNQPQHF. Full variable domain (rest looked up from reference TRBV19 and TRBJ1-5): DGGITQSPKYLFRKEGQNVTLSCEQNLNHDAMYWYRQDPGQGLRLIYYSQIVNDFQKGDIAEGYSVSREKKESFPLTVTSAQKNPTAFYLCASSSQKNQPQHFGDGTRLSIL.

The chain carries TRBV4-1 and TRBJ2-1; D call uncertain. Trimming removed 0 bases from V and 8 bases from J, with 11 bases in between. Germline CDR1 is MGHRA and CDR2 is YSYEKL. The CDR3 length is 14 residues. CDR3 coding DNA: TGCGCCAGCAGCCAAGATGCTAGTAGTCATGAGCAGTTCTTC. Amino acids: CASSQDASSHEQFF.

This chain connects TRBV7-2 to TRBJ2-7; D possibly corresponds to TRBD1 (5 bases). The V end lost 1 base, the J end lost 3 bases, and 19 bases lay between the germline ends. The CDR3 is made up of 17 amino acids. Per germline, CDR1 SGHTA and CDR2 FQGNSA. CDR3 DNA sequence: TGTGCCAGCAGCTTAGGAGGTTCGGCAGGGAAAGGCTACGAGCAGTACTTC. Its protein product is CASSLGGSAGKGYEQYF.

V and J are TRBV30 and TRBJ2-5; D tentatively fits TRBD1 or TRBD2 (5 bases each). V lost 1 base and J lost 1, with 10 bases in between. The CDR3 consists of 14 residues. Germline V gene sequence: CDR1 GTSNPN, CDR2 SVGIG (reference sequence). CDR3 protein: CAWSDWGSQETQYF. DNA for the CDR3: TGTGCCTGGAGTGATTGGGGGTCCCAAGAGACCCAGTACTTC.

The chain employs TRBV10-3 and TRBJ2-2, with TRBD1 matching 9 bases. This CDR3 has 16 amino acids. Losses at the gene ends were 11 bases for V and 1 base for J; bases not matched to a gene: 11. Germline CDR1 reads ENHRY; CDR2 reads SYGVKD. Written as DNA, the CDR3 is TGTGCCTCTGGAACCTCGGGACAGGGGAACACCGGGGAGCTGTTTTTT. Its protein product is CASGTSGQGNTGELFF.

The rearrangement links TRBV30 to TRBJ2-6, with 8 bases lining up with TRBD1. With V trimmed by 8 bases and J by 4 bases, 13 bases remained unmatched. This CDR3 is 16 amino acids long. Germline V CDR1 and CDR2: GTSNPN, SVGIG (reference sequence). The CDR3: CAGHRTGSGGANVLTF. DNA of the CDR3: TGTGCCGGTCATAGGACAGGGAGTGGGGGGGCCAACGTCCTGACTTTC.

This chain uses TRBV27 with TRBJ2-5, with a weak D call TRBD2 (6 bases). Germline CDR1 and CDR2: MNHEY and SMNVEV (reference sequence). The V end was cut by 7 bases, the J end by 2 bases, with 17 bases between. The CDR3 is 15 residues long. The CDR3 DNA sequence: TGTGCCAGCACCAGGTTCGGGGGAAGGCAAGAGACCCAGTACTTC. It is translated as CASTRFGGRQETQYF.

The V and J genes are TRBV7-2 and TRBJ1-1; 7 positions match TRBD1. Germline loops: CDR1 SGHTA, CDR2 FQGNSA. CDR3 length equals 14 residues. With V trimmed by 4 bases and J by 3 bases, 5 bases remained unmatched. The CDR3 region is CASSSSTGYTEAFF. CDR3 DNA sequence: TGTGCCAGCAGCTCGTCGACAGGGTACACTGAAGCTTTCTTT.

The chain joins TRBV7-6 to TRBJ2-7; 7 bases match TRBD2. This CDR3 has 15 amino acids. Germline V gene data show CDR1 as SGHVS and CDR2 as FNYEAQ. With 5 bases clipped from V and 3 bases from J, the junction kept 10 bases outside the gene matches. In DNA, the CDR3 is TGTGCCAGCAGCCCCTCTGCGGGGGTTTTCTACGAGCAGTACTTC. Protein: CASSPSAGVFYEQYF.

This chain links TRBV7-2 with TRBJ2-5; D gene ambiguous. The CDR3 is 14 amino acids. Trimming took 4 bases from V and 0 from J, leaving 9 bases between them. Germline V gene data show CDR1 as SGHTA and CDR2 as FQGNSA. The CDR3 sequence is CASSSTRNQETQYF. In DNA form, the CDR3 reads TGTGCCAGCAGCTCGACCCGAAACCAAGAGACCCAGTACTTC.

This sequence joins TRBV19 and TRBJ1-3; 9 bases line up with TRBD1. V was clipped by 5 bases and J by 2 bases; unmatched bases: 4. Per germline, CDR1 LNHDA and CDR2 SQIVND (reference sequence). The CDR3 is 15 residues long. CDR3: CASSPWDRAGNTIYF. The CDR3, as DNA: TGTGCCAGTAGTCCCTGGGACAGGGCTGGAAACACCATATATTTT.

This chain uses TRBV5-6 with TRBJ2-7; perhaps TRBD1 as D (5 bases). The CDR3 has 11 amino acids. V lost 4 bases and J 6 bases, leaving 8 bases between the germline ends. Germline CDR1 and CDR2: SGHDT and YYEEEE. CDR3 protein: CASSARVEQYF. The CDR3 DNA follows: TGTGCCAGCAGCGCCAGGGTCGAGCAGTACTTC.

The chain employs TRBV6-1 and TRBJ1-5, with 8 bases matching TRBD1. Trimming at V came to 4 bases and at J to 7 bases, leaving 6 bases not matched to a gene. The CDR3 runs to 14 residues. CDR1 and CDR2 from the germline V gene are MNHNS and SASEGT. The CDR3 region is CASSAQGARQPQHF. The DNA of the CDR3 is TGTGCCAGCAGTGCCCAGGGGGCACGGCAGCCCCAGCATTTT.

This clone has a handful of counts. V gene TRBV7-9 combines with J gene TRBJ1-2, with 8 nucleotides matching TRBD1. Trimming at V came to 10 bases and at J to 6 bases, leaving 4 bases not matched to a gene. Germline CDR1 reads SEHNR; CDR2 reads FQNEAQ (reference sequence). The CDR3 totals 11 residues. CDR3 loop: CATSGGHGYTF. The CDR3 DNA reads as TGTGCCACCTCAGGGGGCCATGGCTACACCTTC.

This clone was detected a few times. The genes are TRBV2 and TRBJ1-6; maybe TRBD1 (5 bases). Germline loops: CDR1 SNHLY, CDR2 FYNNEI. V was pared by 6 bases and J by 7 bases, with 10 bases between. The CDR3 runs 13 residues. The CDR3 DNA reads as TGTGCCAGCAGCGCCGGGACGAATTCACCCCTCCACTTT. This encodes CASSAGTNSPLHF.

This chain links TRBV9 with TRBJ2-2; D is unresolved. V lost 4 bases and J lost 0, with 10 bases in between. Per germline, CDR1 SGDLS and CDR2 YYNGEE. The CDR3 is 15 residues long. DNA of the CDR3: TGTGCCAGCAGCCAAGGTAGCCCGAACACCGGGGAGCTGTTTTTT. As protein: CASSQGSPNTGELFF.

This clone came up once. V usage is TRBV7-9 and J usage is TRBJ2-1; D call uncertain. The CDR3 totals 15 residues. V was cut by 5 bases and J by 0 bases, with 11 bases left in between. Per germline, CDR1 SEHNR and CDR2 FQNEAQ (reference sequence). CDR3 DNA: TGTGCCAGCAGCCCCGACTTCGGCTCCTACAATGAGCAGTTCTTC. Translating gives CASSPDFGSYNEQFF.

The chain combines TRBV4-3 with TRBJ2-4; 7 bases fit TRBD1. CDR3 length: 15 amino acids. Germline assignment: CDR1 LGHNA and CDR2 YSLEER. V dropped 1 base and J dropped 2; count of bases not matched to a gene: 2. The CDR3 here is CASSQARGTKNIQYF. The CDR3 region has the DNA TGCGCCAGCAGCCAAGCCAGGGGGACCAAAAACATTCAGTACTTC.

This sequence joins TRBV5-1 and TRBJ1-1, with TRBD1 as a possible D gene (6 bases). The ends were cut back, 0 bases at V and 3 bases at J, with 12 bases in the middle. The germline gives CDR1 SGHRS, CDR2 YFSETQ. The CDR3 spans 15 residues. CDR3 amino acids: CASSLASQGYTEAFF. The CDR3, as DNA: TGCGCCAGCAGCTTGGCGAGCCAGGGGTACACTGAAGCTTTCTTT. The entire variable domain, with the rest obtained from reference TRBV5-1 and TRBJ1-1, is as follows: KAGVTQTPRYLIKTRGQQVTLSCSPISGHRSVSWYQQTPGQGLQFLFEYFSETQRNKGNFPGRFSGRQFSNSRSEMNVSTLELGDSALYLCASSLASQGYTEAFFGQGTRLTVV.

CDR3 sequence: CASSSGLGPRNTGELFF. CDR3 sequence (DNA): TGTGCCAGCAGCTCAGGCCTGGGACCGAGGAACACCGGGGAGCTGTTTTTT. The rearrangement joins TRBV21-1 to TRBJ2-2. TRBV21-1 is a recognized pseudogene. This CDR3 is 17 amino acids long.

The rearrangement links TRBV7-2 to TRBJ2-2, with TRBD2 matching over 9 bases. Germline CDR1 reads SGHTA; CDR2 reads FQGNSA. V lost 2 bases and J lost 8; bases outside the gene matches: 6. CDR3 size: 15 residues. In DNA, the CDR3 is TGTGCCAGCAGCTTACGGCTAGCGGGGCTAGGGGAGCTGTTTTTT. This codes for CASSLRLAGLGELFF.

This clone was observed a handful of times. The chain joins TRBV10-3 to TRBJ2-1; 12 bases line up with TRBD2. Germline trimming cut 3 bases from V and 5 bases from J; bases unmatched to any gene: 2. The CDR3 sequence is 15 residues long. CDR1 is ENHRY and CDR2 is SYGVKD in the germline V gene. The CDR3 spells CAISDSSGGDNEQFF. CDR3 coding DNA: TGTGCCATCAGTGATTCTAGCGGGGGGGACAATGAGCAGTTCTTC.

The V gene is TRBV6-5, the J gene TRBJ2-6; D not certain. This CDR3 is built from 13 residues. Germline lookup yields CDR1 MNHEY and CDR2 SVGAGI. Trimming took 6 bases from V and 0 from J, leaving 3 bases between them. CDR3 bases: TGTGCCAGCAGAAGCTCTGGGGCCAACGTCCTGACTTTC. It encodes CASRSSGANVLTF.

This chain joins TRBV5-4 and TRBJ2-5, with a weak D call TRBD2 (6 bases). Per the germline V gene, CDR1 is SGHNT and CDR2 is YYREEE (reference sequence). The CDR3 is made up of 15 amino acids. V lost 2 bases, J lost 2 bases, and 13 bases lay in between. The CDR3: CASSFSPSGQETQYF. CDR3 nucleotide sequence: TGTGCCAGCAGCTTTTCGCCCAGCGGGCAAGAGACCCAGTACTTC.

This chain joins TRBV29-1 and TRBJ1-2, with 10 bases that match TRBD1. Per germline, CDR1 SQVTM and CDR2 ANQGSEA. CDR3 length: 13 amino acids. J gave up 9 bases and V 6 bases, and 10 bases lay outside the gene matches. The CDR3 DNA sequence: TGCAGCGTGGACGGGACAGGGGCTCTCCGCTACACCTTC. It encodes CSVDGTGALRYTF.

The genes are TRBV19 and TRBJ2-5; 9 positions match TRBD1. V shed 3 bases and J 1 base; nucleotides not matched to a gene: 12. Germline CDR1 is LNHDA and CDR2 is SQIVND (reference sequence). This CDR3 has 18 residues. The CDR3 protein is CASSMRPPWTGVQETQYF. DNA of the CDR3: TGTGCCAGTAGTATGCGTCCCCCCTGGACAGGGGTCCAAGAGACCCAGTACTTC.

This clone was picked up a small number of times. This rearrangement joins TRBV18 to TRBJ1-2; D not certain. Germline V gene lookup returns CDR1 KGHSH and CDR2 LQKENI. The CDR3 contains 16 residues. V dropped 6 bases and J dropped 6 bases, with 23 bases sitting between them. CDR3 amino acids: CASSLTDPRGPNGYTF. The DNA for the CDR3 is TGTGCCAGCTCCCTCACGGACCCCCGAGGTCCGAATGGCTACACCTTC.